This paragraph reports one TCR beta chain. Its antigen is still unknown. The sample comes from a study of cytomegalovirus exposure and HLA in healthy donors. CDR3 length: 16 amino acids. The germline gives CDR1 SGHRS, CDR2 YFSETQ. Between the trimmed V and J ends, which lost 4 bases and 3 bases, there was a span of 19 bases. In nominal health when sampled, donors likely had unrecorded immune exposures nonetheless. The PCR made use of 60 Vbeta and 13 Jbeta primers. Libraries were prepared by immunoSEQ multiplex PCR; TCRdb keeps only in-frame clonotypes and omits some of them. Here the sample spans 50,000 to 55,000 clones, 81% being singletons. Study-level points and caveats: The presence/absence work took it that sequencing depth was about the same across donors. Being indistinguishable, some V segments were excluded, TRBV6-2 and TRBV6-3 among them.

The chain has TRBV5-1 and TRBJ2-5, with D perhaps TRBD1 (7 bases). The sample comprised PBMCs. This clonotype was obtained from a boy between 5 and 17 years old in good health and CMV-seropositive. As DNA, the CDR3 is TGCGCCAGCAGCGCGGTACTCCGGGGGACAGAAGAGACCCAGTACTTC. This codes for CASSAVLRGTEETQYF.